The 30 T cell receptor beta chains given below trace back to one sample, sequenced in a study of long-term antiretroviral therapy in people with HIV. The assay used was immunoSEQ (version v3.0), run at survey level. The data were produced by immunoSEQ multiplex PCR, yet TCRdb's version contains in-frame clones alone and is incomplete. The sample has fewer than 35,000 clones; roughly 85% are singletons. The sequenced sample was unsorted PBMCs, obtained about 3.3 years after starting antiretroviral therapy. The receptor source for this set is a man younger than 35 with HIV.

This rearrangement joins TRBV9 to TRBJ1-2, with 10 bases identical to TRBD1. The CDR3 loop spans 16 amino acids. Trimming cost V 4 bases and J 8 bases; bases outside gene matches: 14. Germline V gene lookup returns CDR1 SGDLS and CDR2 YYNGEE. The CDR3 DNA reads TGTGCCAGCAGCCCTGGGACAGGGGCGCTCTATGAGGGCTACACCTTC. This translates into CASSPGTGALYEGYTF.

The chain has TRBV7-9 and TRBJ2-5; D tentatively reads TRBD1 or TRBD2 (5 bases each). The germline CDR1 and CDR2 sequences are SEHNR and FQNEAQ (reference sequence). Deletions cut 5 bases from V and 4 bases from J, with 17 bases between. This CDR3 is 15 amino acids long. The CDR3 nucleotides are TGTGCCAGCAGCGACCCGATAGAGGGGCGAGAGACCCAGTACTTC. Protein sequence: CASSDPIEGRETQYF.

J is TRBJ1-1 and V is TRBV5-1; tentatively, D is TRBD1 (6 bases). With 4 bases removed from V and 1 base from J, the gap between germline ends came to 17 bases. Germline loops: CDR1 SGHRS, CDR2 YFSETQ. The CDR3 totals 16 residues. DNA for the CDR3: TGCGCCAGCAGCGCGGGACACAACATCAAGAACACTGAAGCTTTCTTT. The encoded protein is CASSAGHNIKNTEAFF.

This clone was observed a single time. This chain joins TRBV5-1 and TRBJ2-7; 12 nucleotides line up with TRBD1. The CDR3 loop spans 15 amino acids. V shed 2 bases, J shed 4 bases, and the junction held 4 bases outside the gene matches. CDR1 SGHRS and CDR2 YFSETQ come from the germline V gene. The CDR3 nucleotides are TGCGCCAGCAGCTTAGGGACAGGGGGCGGATACGAGCAGTACTTC. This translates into CASSLGTGGGYEQYF.

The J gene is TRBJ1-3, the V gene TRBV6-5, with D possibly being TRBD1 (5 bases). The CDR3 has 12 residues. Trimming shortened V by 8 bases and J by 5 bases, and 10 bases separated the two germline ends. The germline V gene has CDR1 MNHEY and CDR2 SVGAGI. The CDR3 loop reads CASGSGRNTIYF. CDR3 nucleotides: TGTGCCAGCGGTTCAGGGAGAAACACCATATATTTT.

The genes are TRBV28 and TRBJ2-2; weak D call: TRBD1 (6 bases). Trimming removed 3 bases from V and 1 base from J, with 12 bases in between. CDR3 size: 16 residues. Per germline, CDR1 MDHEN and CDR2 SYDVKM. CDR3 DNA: TGTGCCAGCAGTTTCCCTGACAGGAGGAACACCGGGGAGCTGTTTTTT. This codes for CASSFPDRRNTGELFF.

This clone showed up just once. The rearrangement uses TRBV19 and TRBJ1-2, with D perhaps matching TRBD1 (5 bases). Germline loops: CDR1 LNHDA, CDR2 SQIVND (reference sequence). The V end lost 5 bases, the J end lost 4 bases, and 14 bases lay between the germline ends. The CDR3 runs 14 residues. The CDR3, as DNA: TGTGCCAGTAGTGGGCTGGGGCGCTCCTATGGCTACACCTTC. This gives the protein CASSGLGRSYGYTF.

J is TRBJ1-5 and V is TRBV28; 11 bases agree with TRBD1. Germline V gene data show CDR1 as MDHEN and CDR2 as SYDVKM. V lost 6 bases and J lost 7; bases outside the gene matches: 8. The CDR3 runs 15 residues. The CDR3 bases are TGTGCCAGCAGCGAGGTAGGGACAGGGGGGCAGCCCCAGCATTTT. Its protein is CASSEVGTGGQPQHF. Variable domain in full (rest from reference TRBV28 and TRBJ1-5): DVKVTQSSRYLVKRTGEKVFLECVQDMDHENMFWYRQDPGLGLRLIYFSYDVKMKEKGDIPEGYSVSREKKERFSLILESASTNQTSMYLCASSEVGTGGQPQHFGDGTRLSIL.

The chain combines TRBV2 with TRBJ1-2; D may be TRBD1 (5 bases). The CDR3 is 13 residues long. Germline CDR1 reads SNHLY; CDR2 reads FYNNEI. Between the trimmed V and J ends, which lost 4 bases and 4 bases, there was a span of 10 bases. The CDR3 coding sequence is TGTGCCAGCAGTGCATCAGGGACCTATGGCTACACCTTC. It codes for CASSASGTYGYTF.

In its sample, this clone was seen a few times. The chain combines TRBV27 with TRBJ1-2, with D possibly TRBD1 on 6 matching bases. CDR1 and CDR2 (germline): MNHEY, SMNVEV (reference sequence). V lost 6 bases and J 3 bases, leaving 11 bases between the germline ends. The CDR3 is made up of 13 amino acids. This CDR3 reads CASRGQSYYGYTF. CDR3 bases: TGTGCCAGCAGGGGACAAAGTTACTATGGCTACACCTTC.

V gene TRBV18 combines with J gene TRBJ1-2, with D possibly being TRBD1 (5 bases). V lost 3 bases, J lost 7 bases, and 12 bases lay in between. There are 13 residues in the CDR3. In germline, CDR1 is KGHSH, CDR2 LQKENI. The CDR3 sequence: CASSPSREAGYTF. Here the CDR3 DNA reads TGTGCCAGCTCACCGTCCAGGGAGGCTGGCTACACCTTC.

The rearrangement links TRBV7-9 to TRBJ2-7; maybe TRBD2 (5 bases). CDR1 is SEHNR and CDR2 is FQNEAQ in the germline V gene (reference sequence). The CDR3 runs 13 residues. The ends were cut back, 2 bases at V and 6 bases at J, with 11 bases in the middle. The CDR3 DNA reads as TGTGCCAGCAGCTTAACGATAGGAGGCGAGCAGTACTTC. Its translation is CASSLTIGGEQYF.

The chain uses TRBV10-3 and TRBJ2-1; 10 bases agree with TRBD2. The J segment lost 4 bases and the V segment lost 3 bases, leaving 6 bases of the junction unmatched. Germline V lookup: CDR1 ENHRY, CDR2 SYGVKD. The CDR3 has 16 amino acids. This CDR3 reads CAISDQREGRYNEQFF. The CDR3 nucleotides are TGTGCCATCAGTGACCAGCGGGAGGGCCGATACAATGAGCAGTTCTTC.

CDR3 sequence: CASSYRAADTGELFF. The CDR3, as DNA: TGTGCCAGCAGCTATCGGGCGGCGGACACCGGGGAGCTGTTTTTT. The chain links TRBV7-9 to TRBJ2-2, with D unresolved. The CDR3 length is 15 residues. Between the trimmed V and J ends, which lost 4 bases and 3 bases, there was a span of 12 bases. Germline V gene lookup returns CDR1 SEHNR and CDR2 FQNEAQ (reference sequence).

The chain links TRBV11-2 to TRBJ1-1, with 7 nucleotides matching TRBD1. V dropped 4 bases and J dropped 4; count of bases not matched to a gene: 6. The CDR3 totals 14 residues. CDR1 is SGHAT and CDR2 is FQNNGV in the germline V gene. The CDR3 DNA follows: TGTGCCAGCAGCTACCTCGAGGGGGCCACTGAAGCTTTCTTT. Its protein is CASSYLEGATEAFF.

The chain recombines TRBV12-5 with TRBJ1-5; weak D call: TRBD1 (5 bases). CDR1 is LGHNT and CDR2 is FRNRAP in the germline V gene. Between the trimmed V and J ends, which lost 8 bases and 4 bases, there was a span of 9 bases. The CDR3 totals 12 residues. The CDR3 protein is CASMGGNQPQHF. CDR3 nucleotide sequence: TGTGCTAGTATGGGGGGAAATCAGCCCCAGCATTTT. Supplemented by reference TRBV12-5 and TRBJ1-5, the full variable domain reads DARVTQTPRHKVTEMGQEVTMRCQPILGHNTVFWYRQTMMQGLELLAYFRNRAPLDDSGMPKDRFSAEMPDATLATLKIQPSEPRDSAVYFCASMGGNQPQHFGDGTRLSIL.

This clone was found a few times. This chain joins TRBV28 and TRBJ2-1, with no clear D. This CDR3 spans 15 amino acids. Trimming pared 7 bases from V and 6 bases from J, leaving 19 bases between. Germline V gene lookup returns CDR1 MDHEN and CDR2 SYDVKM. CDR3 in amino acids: CASTLGHLGLNEQFF. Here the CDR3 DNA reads TGTGCCAGCACCCTCGGGCACTTGGGCCTCAATGAGCAGTTCTTC.

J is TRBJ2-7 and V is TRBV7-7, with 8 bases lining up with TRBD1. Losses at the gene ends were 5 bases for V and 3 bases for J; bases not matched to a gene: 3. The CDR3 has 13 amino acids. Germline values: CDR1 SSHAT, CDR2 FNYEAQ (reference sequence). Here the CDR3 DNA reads TGTGCCAGCAGCGCAGACAGGGGCTACGAGCAGTACTTC. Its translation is CASSADRGYEQYF. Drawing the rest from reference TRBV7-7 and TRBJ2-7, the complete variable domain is GAGVSQSPRYKVTKRGQDVTLRCDPISSHATLYWYQQALGQGPEFLTYFNYEAQPDKSGLPSDRFSAERPEGSISTLTIQRTEQRDSAMYRCASSADRGYEQYFGPGTRLTVT.

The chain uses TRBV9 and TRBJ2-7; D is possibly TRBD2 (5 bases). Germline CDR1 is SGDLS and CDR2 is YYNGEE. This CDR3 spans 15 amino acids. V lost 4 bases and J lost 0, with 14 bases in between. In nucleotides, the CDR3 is TGTGCCAGCAGCCCCCACCCTAGCCGCTCCTACGAGCAGTACTTC. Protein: CASSPHPSRSYEQYF.

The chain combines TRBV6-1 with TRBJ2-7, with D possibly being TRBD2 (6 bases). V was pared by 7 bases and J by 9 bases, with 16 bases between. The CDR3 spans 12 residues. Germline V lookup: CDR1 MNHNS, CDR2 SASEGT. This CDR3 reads CASMEGRLGQYF. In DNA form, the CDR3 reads TGTGCCAGCATGGAGGGTCGTCTGGGGCAGTACTTC.

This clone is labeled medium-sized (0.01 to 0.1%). The CDR3: CASRPGLAGMETQYF. CDR3 sequence (DNA): TGTGCCAGTAGACCCGGACTAGCGGGAATGGAGACCCAGTACTTC. The chain couples TRBV19 to TRBJ2-5; 12 nucleotides match TRBD2. This CDR3 comprises 15 residues. J was trimmed by 5 bases and V by 6 bases; bases with no gene match: 7. Germline assignment: CDR1 LNHDA and CDR2 SQIVND (reference sequence).

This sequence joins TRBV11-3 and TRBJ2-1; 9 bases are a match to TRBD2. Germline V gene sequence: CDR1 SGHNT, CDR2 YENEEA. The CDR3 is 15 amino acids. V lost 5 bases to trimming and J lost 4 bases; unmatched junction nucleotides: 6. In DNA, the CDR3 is TGTGCCAGCAGCCGAGTACTAGCGGGTTACAATGAGCAGTTCTTC. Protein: CASSRVLAGYNEQFF.

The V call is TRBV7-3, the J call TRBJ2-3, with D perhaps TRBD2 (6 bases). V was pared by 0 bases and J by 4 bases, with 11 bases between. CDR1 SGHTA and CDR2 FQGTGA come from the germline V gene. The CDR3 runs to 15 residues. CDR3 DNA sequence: TGTGCCAGCAGCTTAACGGGCGGGAACCCAGATACGCAGTATTTT. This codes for CASSLTGGNPDTQYF.

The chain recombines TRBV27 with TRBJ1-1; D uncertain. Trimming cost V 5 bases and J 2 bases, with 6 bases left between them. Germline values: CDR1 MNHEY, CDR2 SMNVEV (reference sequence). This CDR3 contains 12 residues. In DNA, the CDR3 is TGTGCCAGCAGTAGAGGTAACACTGAAGCTTTCTTT. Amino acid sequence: CASSRGNTEAFF.

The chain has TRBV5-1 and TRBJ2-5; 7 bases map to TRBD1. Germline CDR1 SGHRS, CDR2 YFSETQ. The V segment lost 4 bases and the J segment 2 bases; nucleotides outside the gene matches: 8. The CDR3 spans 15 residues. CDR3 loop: CASSTGQAVQETQYF. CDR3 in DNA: TGCGCCAGCAGCACCGGACAGGCGGTTCAAGAGACCCAGTACTTC.

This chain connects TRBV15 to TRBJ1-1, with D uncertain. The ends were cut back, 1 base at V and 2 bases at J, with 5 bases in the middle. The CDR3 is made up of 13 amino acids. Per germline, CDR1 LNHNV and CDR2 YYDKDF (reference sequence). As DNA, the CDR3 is TGTGCCACCAGCAGAGTCGGAAACACTGAAGCTTTCTTT. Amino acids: CATSRVGNTEAFF.

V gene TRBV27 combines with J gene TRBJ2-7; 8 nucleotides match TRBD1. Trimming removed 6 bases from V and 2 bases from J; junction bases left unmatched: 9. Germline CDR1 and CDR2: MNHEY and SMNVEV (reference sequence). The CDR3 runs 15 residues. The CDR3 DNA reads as TGTGCCAGCAGCTTCAGGGGGCCTAGCACCTACGAGCAGTACTTC. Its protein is CASSFRGPSTYEQYF.

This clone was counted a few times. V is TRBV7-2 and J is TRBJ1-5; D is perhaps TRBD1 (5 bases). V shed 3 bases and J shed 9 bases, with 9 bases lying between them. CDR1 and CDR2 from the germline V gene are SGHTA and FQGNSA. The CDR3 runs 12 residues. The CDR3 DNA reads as TGTGCCAGCAGCTTCGGGGCAGGGCCCCAGCATTTT. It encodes CASSFGAGPQHF.

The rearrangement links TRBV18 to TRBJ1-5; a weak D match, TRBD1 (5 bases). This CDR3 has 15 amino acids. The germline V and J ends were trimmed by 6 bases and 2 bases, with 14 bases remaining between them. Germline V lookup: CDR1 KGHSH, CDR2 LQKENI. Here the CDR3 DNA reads TGTGCCAGCTCCCCGGGGCCCTGGGGCAATCAGCCCCAGCATTTT. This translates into CASSPGPWGNQPQHF.

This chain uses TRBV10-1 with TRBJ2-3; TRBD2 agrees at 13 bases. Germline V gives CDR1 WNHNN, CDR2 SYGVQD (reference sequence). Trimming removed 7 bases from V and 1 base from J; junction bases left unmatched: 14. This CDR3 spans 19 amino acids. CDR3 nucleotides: TGCGCCAGCACTCGCGCGGGACTAGCGGGGCCTCAGGGCACAGATACGCAGTATTTT. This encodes CASTRAGLAGPQGTDTQYF.